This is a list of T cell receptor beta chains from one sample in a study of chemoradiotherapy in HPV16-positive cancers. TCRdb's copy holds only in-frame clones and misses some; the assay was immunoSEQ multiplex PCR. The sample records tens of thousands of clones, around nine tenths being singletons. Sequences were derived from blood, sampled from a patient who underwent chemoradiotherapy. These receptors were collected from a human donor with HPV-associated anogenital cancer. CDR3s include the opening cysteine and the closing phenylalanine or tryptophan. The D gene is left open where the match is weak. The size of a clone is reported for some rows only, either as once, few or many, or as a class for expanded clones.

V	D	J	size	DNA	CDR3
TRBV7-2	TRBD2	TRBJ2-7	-	TGTGCCAGCAGCTTCGCTAGCGGGGGGGCCGGCGAGCAGTACTTC	CASSFASGGAGEQYF
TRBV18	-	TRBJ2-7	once	TGTGCCAGCTCACCGACTAGTGGATCCTACGAGCAGTACTTC	CASSPTSGSYEQYF
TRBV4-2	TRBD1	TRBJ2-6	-	TGTGCCAGCAGCCAATCCACGGGACAGGGGTTTTCTGGGGCCAACGTCCTGACTTTC	CASSQSTGQGFSGANVLTF
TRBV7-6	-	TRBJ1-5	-	TGTGCCAGCAGCTTAGCCAGGGGCAATCAGCCCCAGCATTTT	CASSLARGNQPQHF
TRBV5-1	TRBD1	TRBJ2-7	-	TGCGCCAGCAGCTTAAGGACAGGAACCTACGAGCAGTACTTC	CASSLRTGTYEQYF
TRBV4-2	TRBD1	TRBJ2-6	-	TGTGCCAGCAGCCAATTTGCGACAGGGGGCACTGGGGCCAACGTCCTGACTTTC	CASSQFATGGTGANVLTF
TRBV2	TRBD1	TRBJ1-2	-	TGTGCCAGCAGTGACCCGGGGACAGTCGATAGGGATGGCTACACCTTC	CASSDPGTVDRDGYTF
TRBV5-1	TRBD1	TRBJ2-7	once	TGCGCCAGCAGCGTTCAGGGGGTGGGGGAGCAGTACTTC	CASSVQGVGEQYF
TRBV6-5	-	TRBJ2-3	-	TGTGCCAGCAGTTACGGGATGGGTACAGATACGCAGTATTTT	CASSYGMGTDTQYF
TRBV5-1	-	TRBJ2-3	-	TGCGCCAGCAGCTTGGGGCCTGAGACGGGAGGCACAGATACGCAGTATTTT	CASSLGPETGGTDTQYF
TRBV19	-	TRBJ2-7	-	TGTGCCAGTAGTATAGATCCAGGGTCCGAGCAGTACTTC	CASSIDPGSEQYF
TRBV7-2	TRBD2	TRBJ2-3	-	TGTGCCAGCAGCTCGACTCGGGGGGGCCTCGCAGATACGCAGTATTTT	CASSSTRGGLADTQYF
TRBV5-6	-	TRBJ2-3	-	TGTGCCAGCAAGGATCCTCGGGCAGGGCAAGCAGATACGCAGTATTTT	CASKDPRAGQADTQYF
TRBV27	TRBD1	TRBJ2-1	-	TGTGCCAGCAGTGCCAGGGGACGGACAGGAGTCTACAATGAGCAGTTCTTC	CASSARGRTGVYNEQFF
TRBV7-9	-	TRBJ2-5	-	TGTGCCAGCAGCTTTCCACAGCCTCTGGAGACCCAGTACTTC	CASSFPQPLETQYF
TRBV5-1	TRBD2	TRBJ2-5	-	TGCGCCAGCAGACGGGGACTAGCGGTCCAAGAGACCCAGTACTTC	CASRRGLAVQETQYF
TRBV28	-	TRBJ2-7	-	TGTGCCAGCACCCCCCCCGGGACCCTCTCCTACGAGCAGTACTTC	CASTPPGTLSYEQYF
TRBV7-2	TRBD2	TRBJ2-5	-	TGTGCCAGCAGCTCCCAACGGGGAGGGCAAGAGACCCAGTACTTC	CASSSQRGGQETQYF
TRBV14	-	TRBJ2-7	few	TGTGCCAGCAGCCAAGATAGGACTCCAAAATCCTACGAGCAGTACTTC	CASSQDRTPKSYEQYF
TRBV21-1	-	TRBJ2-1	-	TGTGCCAGCAGCAAAGTGGCGGTGGAGCAGTTCTTC	CASSKVAVEQFF
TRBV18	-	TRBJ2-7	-	TGTGCCAGCTCACCCAATTTCGGCCCCCACTCCTACGAGCAGTACTTC	CASSPNFGPHSYEQYF
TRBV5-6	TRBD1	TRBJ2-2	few	TGTGCCAGCAGCAACCAGGGACAGGGGTACACCGGGGAGCTGTTTTTT	CASSNQGQGYTGELFF